Detailed here is one T cell receptor beta chain. The source of the sample is a study of technical replicates of blood from a few donors. Trimming took 0 bases from V and 2 from J, leaving 26 bases between them. Looked up from germline, CDR1 is SGHTA and CDR2 is FQGNSA. The length of the CDR3 is 20 residues. This table comes from immunoSEQ multiplex PCR, and its TCRdb copy is limited to in-frame clones, with some not included. The table lists around 78,000 clones, nearly 95% of them singletons. The rearrangement uses TRBV7-2 and TRBJ2-7; D unclear. The clonotype comes from a human donor in good health. The sample consisted of T cells isolated from PBMCs. CDR3 nucleotide sequence: TGTGCCAGCAGCTTAGCCTCAACATCACACGTCCGCATTCGGGCCTACGAGCAGTACTTC. Its protein is CASSLASTSHVRIRAYEQYF.